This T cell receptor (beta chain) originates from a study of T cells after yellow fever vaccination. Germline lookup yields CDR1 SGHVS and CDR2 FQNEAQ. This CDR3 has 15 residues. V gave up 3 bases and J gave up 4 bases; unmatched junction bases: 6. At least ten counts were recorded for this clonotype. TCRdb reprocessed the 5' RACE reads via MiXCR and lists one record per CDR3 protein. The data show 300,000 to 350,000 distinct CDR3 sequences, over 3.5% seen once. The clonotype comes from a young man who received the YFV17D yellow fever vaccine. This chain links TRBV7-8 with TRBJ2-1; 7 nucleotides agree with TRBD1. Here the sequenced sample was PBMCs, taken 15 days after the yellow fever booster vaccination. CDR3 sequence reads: CASSLERTGYNEQFF. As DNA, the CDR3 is TGTGCCAGCAGCTTGGAAAGGACAGGTTACAATGAGCAGTTCTTC.